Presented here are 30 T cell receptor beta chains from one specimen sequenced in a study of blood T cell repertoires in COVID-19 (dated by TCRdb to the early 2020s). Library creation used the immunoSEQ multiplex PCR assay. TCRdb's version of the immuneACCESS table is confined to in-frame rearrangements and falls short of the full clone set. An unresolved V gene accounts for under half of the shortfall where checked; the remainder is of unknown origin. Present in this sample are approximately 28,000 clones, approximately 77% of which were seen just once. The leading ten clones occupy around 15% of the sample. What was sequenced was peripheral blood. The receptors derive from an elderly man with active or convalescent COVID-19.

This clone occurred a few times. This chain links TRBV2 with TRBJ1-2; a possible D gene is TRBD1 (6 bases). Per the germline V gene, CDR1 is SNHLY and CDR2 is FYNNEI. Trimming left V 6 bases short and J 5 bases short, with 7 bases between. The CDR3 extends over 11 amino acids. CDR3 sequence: CASSQGYGYTF. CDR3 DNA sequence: TGTGCCAGCAGCCAGGGGTATGGCTACACCTTC.

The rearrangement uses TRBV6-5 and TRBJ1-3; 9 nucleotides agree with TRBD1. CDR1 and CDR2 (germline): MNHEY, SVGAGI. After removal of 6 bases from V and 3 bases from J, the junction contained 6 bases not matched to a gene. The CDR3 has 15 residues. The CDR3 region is CASRTTGGGGNTIYF. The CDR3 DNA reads TGTGCCAGCAGAACCACAGGGGGCGGTGGAAACACCATATATTTT.

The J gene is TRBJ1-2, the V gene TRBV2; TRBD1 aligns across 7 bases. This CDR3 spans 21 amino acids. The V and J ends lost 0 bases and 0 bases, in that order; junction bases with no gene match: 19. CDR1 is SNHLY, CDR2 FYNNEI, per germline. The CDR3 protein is CASSEASGQGVSVGSNYGYTF. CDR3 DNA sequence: TGTGCCAGCAGTGAAGCGTCGGGGCAGGGGGTTTCCGTTGGGTCTAACTATGGCTACACCTTC.

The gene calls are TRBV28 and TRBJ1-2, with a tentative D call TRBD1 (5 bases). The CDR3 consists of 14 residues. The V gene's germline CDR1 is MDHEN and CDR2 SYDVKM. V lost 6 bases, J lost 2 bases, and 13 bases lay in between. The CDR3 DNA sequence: TGTGCCAGCAGAGGACAAGAGAGAAACTATGGCTACACCTTC. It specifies CASRGQERNYGYTF.

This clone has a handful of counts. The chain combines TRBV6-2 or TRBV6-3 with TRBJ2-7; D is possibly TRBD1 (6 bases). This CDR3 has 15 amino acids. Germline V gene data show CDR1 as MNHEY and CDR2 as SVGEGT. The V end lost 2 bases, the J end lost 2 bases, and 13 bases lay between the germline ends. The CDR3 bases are TGTGCCAGCAGTTACGTGGGGGCGATCGCCTACGAGCAGTACTTC. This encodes CASSYVGAIAYEQYF.

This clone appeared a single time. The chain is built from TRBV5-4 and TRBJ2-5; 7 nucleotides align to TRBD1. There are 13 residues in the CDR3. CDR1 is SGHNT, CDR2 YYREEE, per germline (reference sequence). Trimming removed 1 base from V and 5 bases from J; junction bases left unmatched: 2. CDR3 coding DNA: TGTGCCAGCAGCTTGCCCAGGGGGGAGACCCAGTACTTC. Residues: CASSLPRGETQYF.

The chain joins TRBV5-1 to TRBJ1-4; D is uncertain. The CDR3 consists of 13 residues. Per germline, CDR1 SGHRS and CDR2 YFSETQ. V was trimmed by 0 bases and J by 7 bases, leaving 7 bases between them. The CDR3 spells CASSLGRVEKLFF. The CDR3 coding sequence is TGCGCCAGCAGCTTGGGACGGGTTGAAAAACTGTTTTTT.

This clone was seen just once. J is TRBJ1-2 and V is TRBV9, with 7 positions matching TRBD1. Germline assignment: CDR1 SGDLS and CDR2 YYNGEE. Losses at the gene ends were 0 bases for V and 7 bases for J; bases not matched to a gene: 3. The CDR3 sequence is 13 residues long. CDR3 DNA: TGTGCCAGCAGCGTAGAAGGGGGCGGTGGCTACACCTTC. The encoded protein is CASSVEGGGGYTF.

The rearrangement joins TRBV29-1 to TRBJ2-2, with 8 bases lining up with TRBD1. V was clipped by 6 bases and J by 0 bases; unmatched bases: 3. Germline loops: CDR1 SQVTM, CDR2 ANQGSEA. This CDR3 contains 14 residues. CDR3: CSVRTGPNTGELFF. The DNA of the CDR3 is TGCAGCGTGAGGACAGGGCCGAACACCGGGGAGCTGTTTTTT.

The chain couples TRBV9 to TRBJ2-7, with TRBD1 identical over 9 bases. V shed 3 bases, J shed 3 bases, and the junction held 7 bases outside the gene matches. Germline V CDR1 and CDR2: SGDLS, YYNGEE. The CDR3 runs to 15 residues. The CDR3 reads CASSASRDRVYEQYF. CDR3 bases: TGTGCCAGCAGCGCGAGCCGGGACAGGGTCTACGAGCAGTACTTC.

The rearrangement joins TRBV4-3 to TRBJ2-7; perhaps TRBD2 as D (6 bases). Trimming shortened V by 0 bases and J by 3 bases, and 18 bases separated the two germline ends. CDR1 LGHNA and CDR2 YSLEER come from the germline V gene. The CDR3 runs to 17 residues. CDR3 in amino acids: CASSQEGSVGGGYEQYF. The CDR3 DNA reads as TGCGCCAGCAGCCAAGAAGGTTCGGTCGGGGGAGGCTACGAGCAGTACTTC.

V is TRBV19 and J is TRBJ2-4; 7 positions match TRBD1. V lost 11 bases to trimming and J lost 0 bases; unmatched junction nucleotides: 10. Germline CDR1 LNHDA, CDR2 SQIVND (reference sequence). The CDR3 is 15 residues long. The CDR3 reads CASRGPFGAKNIQYF. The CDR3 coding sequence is TGTGCCTCAAGGGGGCCTTTTGGAGCCAAAAACATTCAGTACTTC.

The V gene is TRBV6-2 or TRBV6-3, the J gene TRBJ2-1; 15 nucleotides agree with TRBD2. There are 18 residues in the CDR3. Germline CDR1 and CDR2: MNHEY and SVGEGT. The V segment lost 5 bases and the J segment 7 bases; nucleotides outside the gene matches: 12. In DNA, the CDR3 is TGTGCCAGCAGTAATACAAGGACTAGCGGGGGGGTTGGGAATGAGCAGTTCTTC. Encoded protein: CASSNTRTSGGVGNEQFF.

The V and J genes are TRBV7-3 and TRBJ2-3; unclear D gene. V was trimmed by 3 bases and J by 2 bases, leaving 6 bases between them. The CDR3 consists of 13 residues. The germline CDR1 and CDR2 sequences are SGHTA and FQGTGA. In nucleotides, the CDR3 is TGTGCCAGCAGCTTGAGGAACACAGATACGCAGTATTTT. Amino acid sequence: CASSLRNTDTQYF.

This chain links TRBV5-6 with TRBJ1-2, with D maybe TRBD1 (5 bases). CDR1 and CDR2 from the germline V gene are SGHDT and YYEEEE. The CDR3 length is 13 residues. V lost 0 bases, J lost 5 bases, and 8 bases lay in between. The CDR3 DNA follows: TGTGCCAGCAGCTTGGCTGCAGGGTATGGCTACACCTTC. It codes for CASSLAAGYGYTF.

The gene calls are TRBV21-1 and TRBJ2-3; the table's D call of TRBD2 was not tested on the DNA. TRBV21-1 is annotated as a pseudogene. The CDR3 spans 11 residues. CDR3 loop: CASPGEYTQYF. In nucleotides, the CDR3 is TGTGCCTCCCCCGGGGAATATACGCAGTATTTT.

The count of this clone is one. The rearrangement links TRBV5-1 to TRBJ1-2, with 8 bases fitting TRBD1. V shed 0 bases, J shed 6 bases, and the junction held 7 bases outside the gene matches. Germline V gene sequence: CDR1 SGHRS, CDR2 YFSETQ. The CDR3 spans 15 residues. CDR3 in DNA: TGCGCCAGCAGCTTGGGGACAGGGAGAGGGCATGGCTACACCTTC. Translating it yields CASSLGTGRGHGYTF.

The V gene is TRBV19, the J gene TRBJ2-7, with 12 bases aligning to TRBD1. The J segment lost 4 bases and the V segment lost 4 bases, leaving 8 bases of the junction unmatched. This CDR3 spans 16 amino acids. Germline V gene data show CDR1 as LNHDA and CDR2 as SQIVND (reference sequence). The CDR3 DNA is TGTGCCAGTAGTAAGCCGGGACAGGGGGCTTTATACGAGCAGTACTTC. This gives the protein CASSKPGQGALYEQYF. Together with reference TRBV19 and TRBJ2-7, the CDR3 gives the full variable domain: DGGITQSPKYLFRKEGQNVTLSCEQNLNHDAMYWYRQDPGQGLRLIYYSQIVNDFQKGDIAEGYSVSREKKESFPLTVTSAQKNPTAFYLCASSKPGQGALYEQYFGPGTRLTVT.

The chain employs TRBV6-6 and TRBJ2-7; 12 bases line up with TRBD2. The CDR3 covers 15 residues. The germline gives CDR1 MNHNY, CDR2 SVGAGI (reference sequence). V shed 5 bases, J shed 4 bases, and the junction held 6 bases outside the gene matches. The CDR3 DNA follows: TGTGCCAGCAGTCCAGGACTAGCGGGAATGTACGAGCAGTACTTC. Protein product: CASSPGLAGMYEQYF.

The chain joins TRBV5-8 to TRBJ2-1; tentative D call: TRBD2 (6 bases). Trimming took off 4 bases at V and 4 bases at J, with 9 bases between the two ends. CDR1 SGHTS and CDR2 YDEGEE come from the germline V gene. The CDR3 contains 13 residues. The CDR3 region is CASSAGLYNEQFF. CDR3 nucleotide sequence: TGTGCCAGCAGCGCGGGACTTTACAATGAGCAGTTCTTC.

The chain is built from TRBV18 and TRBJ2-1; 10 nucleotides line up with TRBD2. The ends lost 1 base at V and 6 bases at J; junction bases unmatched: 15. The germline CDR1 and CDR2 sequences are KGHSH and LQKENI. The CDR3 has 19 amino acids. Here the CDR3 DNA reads TGTGCCAGCTCACCACGGCCCGGGACTAGCGAGCGGAGGGGCAATGAGCAGTTCTTC. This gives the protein CASSPRPGTSERRGNEQFF. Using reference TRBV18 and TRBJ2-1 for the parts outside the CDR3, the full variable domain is NAGVMQNPRHLVRRRGQEARLRCSPMKGHSHVYWYRQLPEEGLKFMVYLQKENIIDESGMPKERFSAEFPKEGPSILRIQQVVRGDSAAYFCASSPRPGTSERRGNEQFFGPGTRLTVL.

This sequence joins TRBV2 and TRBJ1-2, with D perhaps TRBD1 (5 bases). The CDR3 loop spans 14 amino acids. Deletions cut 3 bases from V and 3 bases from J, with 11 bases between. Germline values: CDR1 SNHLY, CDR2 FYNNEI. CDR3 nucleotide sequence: TGTGCCAGCAGTGAGAAGGGGCCGCACTATGGCTACACCTTC. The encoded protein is CASSEKGPHYGYTF.

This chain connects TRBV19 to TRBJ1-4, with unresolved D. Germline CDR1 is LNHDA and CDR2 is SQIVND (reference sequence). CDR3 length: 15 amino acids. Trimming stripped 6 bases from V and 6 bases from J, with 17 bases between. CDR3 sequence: CASSSNSGADEKLFF. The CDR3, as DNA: TGTGCCAGTAGCTCTAACAGCGGAGCGGATGAAAAACTGTTTTTT.

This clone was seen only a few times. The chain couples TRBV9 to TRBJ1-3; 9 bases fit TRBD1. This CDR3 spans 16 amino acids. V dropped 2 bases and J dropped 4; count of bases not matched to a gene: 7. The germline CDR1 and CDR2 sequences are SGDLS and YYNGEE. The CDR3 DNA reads TGTGCCAGCAGCGTCTTTGACAGGGGGGGAGGAAACACCATATATTTT. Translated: CASSVFDRGGGNTIYF.

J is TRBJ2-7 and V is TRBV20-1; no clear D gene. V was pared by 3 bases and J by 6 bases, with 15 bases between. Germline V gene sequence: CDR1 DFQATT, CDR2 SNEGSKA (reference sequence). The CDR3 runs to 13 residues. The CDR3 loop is CSASNIGRREQYF. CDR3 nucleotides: TGCAGTGCTAGTAACATTGGGCGACGCGAGCAGTACTTC.

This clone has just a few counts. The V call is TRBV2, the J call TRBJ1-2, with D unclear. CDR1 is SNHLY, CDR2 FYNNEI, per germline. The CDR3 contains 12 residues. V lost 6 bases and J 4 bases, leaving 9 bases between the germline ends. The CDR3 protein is CASRAGGYGYTF. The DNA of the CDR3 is TGTGCCAGCAGGGCAGGAGGCTATGGCTACACCTTC.

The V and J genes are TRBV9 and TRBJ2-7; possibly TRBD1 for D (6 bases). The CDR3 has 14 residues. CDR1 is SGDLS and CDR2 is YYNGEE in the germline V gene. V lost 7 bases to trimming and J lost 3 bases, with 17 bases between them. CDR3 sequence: CASAPVGQSYEQYF. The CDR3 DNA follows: TGTGCCAGCGCCCCGGTCGGACAGAGCTACGAGCAGTACTTC.

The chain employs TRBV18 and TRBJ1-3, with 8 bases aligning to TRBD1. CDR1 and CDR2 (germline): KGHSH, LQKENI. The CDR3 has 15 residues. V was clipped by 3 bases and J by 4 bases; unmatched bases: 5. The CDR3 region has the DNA TGTGCCAGCTCACCGGAGACAGGGGAGGGAAACACCATATATTTT. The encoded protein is CASSPETGEGNTIYF.

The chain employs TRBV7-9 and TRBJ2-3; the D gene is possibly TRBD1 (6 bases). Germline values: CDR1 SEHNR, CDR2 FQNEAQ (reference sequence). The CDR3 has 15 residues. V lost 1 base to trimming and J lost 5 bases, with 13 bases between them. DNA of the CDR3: TGTGCCAGCAGCTTAGGAAAAACAGGGCAAGATACGCAGTATTTT. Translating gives CASSLGKTGQDTQYF.

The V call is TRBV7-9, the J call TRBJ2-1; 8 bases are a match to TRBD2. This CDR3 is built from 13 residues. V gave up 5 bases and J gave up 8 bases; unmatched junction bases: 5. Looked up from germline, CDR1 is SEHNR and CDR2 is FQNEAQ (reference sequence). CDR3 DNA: TGTGCCAGCAGCCCACGGACTAGCCATGAGCAGTTCTTC. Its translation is CASSPRTSHEQFF.